This record concerns one T cell receptor (beta chain) sequence. Its antigen is still unknown. V shed 3 bases, J shed 8 bases, and the junction held 4 bases outside the gene matches. The CDR3 extends over 13 amino acids. Germline CDR1 reads SGHRS; CDR2 reads YFSETQ. This sample is part of a study of cytomegalovirus exposure and HLA in healthy donors. At the level of the study: Within an early data release were tens of millions of unique TCRs drawn from HLA-typed donors. Regarding the study as a whole: The authors later found HLA-associated TCR beta chains more clonally expanded than equally common others. Looking again later, the authors saw that most CMV-associated TCR beta chains seemed HLA-restricted. Rare sequences made up most TCRs, while some public TCRs were found in many donors.

Use of 60 Vbeta and 13 Jbeta primers characterized the PCR. Libraries were prepared by immunoSEQ multiplex PCR; TCRdb keeps only in-frame clonotypes and omits some of them. The sample records some 180,000 clones, 73% being singletons. The V call is TRBV5-1, the J call TRBJ2-1, with 8 bases lining up with TRBD1. The receptor comes from a woman aged 18-35 years in good health and CMV-seropositive. Sequencing was carried out using PBMCs. The CDR3: CASSWTGLDEQFF. Here the CDR3 DNA reads TGCGCCAGCAGCTGGACAGGGCTCGATGAGCAGTTCTTC.